Listed below are T cell receptor beta chains from one sample, sequenced in a study of T cells after yellow fever vaccination. TCRdb itself ran the 5' RACE reads through MiXCR, one entry per CDR3 protein. The sample includes 150,000 to 200,000 distinct CDR3 sequences, approximately 9.9% of them seen just once. This specimen was CD8+ T cells sorted from PBMCs, taken 15 days after the yellow fever booster vaccination. Receptors were obtained from a man in his late teens or twenties who received the YFV17D yellow fever vaccine. Each CDR3 is given with its conserved first and last residue. D genes are given only for firm matches. Rows may omit the clone size; those that give it use once, few, many or a size class.

J: TRBJ2-3; D: TRBD2; V: TRBV5-1; length: 15; size: few; CDR3: CASSHLAGITDTQYF; DNA: TGCGCCAGCAGCCATCTAGCGGGGATCACAGATACGCAGTATTTT
J: TRBJ1-4; D: -; V: TRBV6-2/TRBV6-3; length: 15; size: few; CDR3: CASSYYVRENEKLFF; DNA: TGTGCCAGCAGTTATTATGTCCGGGAGAATGAAAAACTGTTTTTT
J: TRBJ2-7; D: -; V: TRBV5-1; length: 15; size: many; CDR3: CASSLGGWSSYEQYF; DNA: TGCGCCAGCAGCTTGGGGGGCTGGAGCTCCTACGAGCAGTACTTC
J: TRBJ2-1; D: -; V: TRBV7-9; length: 12; size: few; CDR3: CASSSLYNEQFF; DNA: TGTGCCAGCAGCTCCCTCTACAATGAGCAGTTCTTC
J: TRBJ2-5; D: -; V: TRBV4-1; length: 14; size: few; CDR3: CASSHREDEETQYF; DNA: TGCGCCAGCAGCCACCGAGAGGACGAGGAGACCCAGTACTTC
J: TRBJ2-7; D: -; V: TRBV25-1; length: 14; size: few; CDR3: CASSEYEYSYEQYF; DNA: TGTGCCAGCAGTGAATACGAGTACTCCTACGAGCAGTACTTC
J: TRBJ2-1; D: TRBD2; V: TRBV5-1; length: 14; size: -; CDR3: CASSPWTSYNEQFF; DNA: TGCGCCAGCAGCCCGTGGACTAGCTACAATGAGCAGTTCTTC
J: TRBJ2-2; D: -; V: TRBV30; length: 13; size: -; CDR3: CAWTRENTGELFF; DNA: TGTGCCTGGACCCGAGAGAACACCGGGGAGCTGTTTTTT
J: TRBJ1-5; D: -; V: TRBV20-1; length: 17; size: -; CDR3: CSGTNDRAHWSNQPQHF; DNA: TGCAGTGGAACCAATGATAGAGCGCACTGGTCCAATCAGCCCCAGCATTTT
J: TRBJ2-3; D: TRBD2; V: TRBV9; length: 15; size: few; CDR3: CASSISGVGTDTQYF; DNA: TGTGCCAGCAGCATCAGCGGGGTGGGCACAGATACGCAGTATTTT
J: TRBJ2-1; D: -; V: TRBV28; length: 14; size: -; CDR3: CASLTAGSYNEQFF; DNA: TGTGCCAGTCTCACGGCAGGCTCCTACAATGAGCAGTTCTTC
J: TRBJ1-5; D: -; V: TRBV18; length: 15; size: few; CDR3: CASSHQRLPYQPQHF; DNA: TGTGCCAGCTCGCACCAAAGGCTTCCATATCAGCCCCAGCATTTT
J: TRBJ2-6; D: -; V: TRBV27; length: 13; size: few; CDR3: CASRDAGANVLTF; DNA: TGTGCCAGTCGTGATGCTGGGGCCAACGTCCTGACTTTC
J: TRBJ2-7; D: -; V: TRBV4-1; length: 13; size: -; CDR3: CASSLRSGYEQYF; DNA: TGCGCCAGCAGCCTGAGGAGCGGATACGAGCAGTACTTC
J: TRBJ1-1; D: TRBD1; V: TRBV7-9; length: 11; size: few; CDR3: CASSWQGGAFF; DNA: TGTGCCAGCAGCTGGCAGGGGGGAGCTTTCTTT
J: TRBJ1-3; D: -; V: TRBV7-2; length: 16; size: few; CDR3: CASSLRGSLLGNTIYF; DNA: TGTGCCAGCAGCTTAAGGGGGTCATTACTGGGAAACACCATATATTTT
J: TRBJ2-5; D: -; V: TRBV5-1; length: 16; size: -; CDR3: CASTSQNGVIQETQYF; DNA: TGCGCCAGCACATCCCAAAACGGGGTGATACAAGAGACCCAGTACTTC
J: TRBJ2-7; D: -; V: TRBV15; length: 14; size: few; CDR3: CATSRAGRSHEQYF; DNA: TGTGCCACCAGCAGAGCGGGGCGGTCGCACGAGCAGTACTTC
J: TRBJ2-7; D: TRBD1; V: TRBV7-8; length: 15; size: few; CDR3: CASSSVRDRTYEQYF; DNA: TGTGCCAGCAGCTCAGTACGGGACAGAACCTACGAGCAGTACTTC
J: TRBJ1-1; D: -; V: TRBV7-9; length: 15; size: few; CDR3: CASSEGNSRGTEAFF; DNA: TGTGCCAGCAGCGAGGGGAACAGCCGGGGCACTGAAGCTTTCTTT
J: TRBJ1-1; D: -; V: TRBV6-2/TRBV6-3; length: 14; size: -; CDR3: CASSYEVFDTEAFF; DNA: TGTGCCAGCAGTTACGAGGTTTTTGACACTGAAGCTTTCTTT
J: TRBJ2-5; D: -; V: TRBV7-2; length: 17; size: many; CDR3: CASSLKGQGSLQETQYF; DNA: TGTGCCAGCAGCTTAAAGGGCCAGGGATCTCTCCAAGAGACCCAGTACTTC
J: TRBJ2-5; D: TRBD2; V: TRBV28; length: 16; size: few; CDR3: CASSPTRGGPGETQYF; DNA: TGTGCCAGCAGTCCGACGCGGGGGGGGCCCGGTGAGACCCAGTACTTC
J: TRBJ1-1; D: -; V: TRBV10-3; length: 10; size: few; CDR3: CAIGNTEAFF; DNA: TGTGCCATCGGGAATACTGAAGCTTTCTTT
J: TRBJ1-6; D: TRBD1; V: TRBV27; length: 13; size: -; CDR3: CASRPGQPSALHF; DNA: TGTGCCAGCAGGCCGGGACAGCCATCGGCCCTCCACTTT
J: TRBJ2-2; D: -; V: TRBV15; length: 15; size: -; CDR3: CATEHGTRRTGELFF; DNA: TGTGCCACCGAACACGGGACCCGGCGGACCGGGGAGCTGTTTTTT
J: TRBJ2-7; D: -; V: TRBV9; length: 13; size: -; CDR3: CASSVEIRDQQYF; DNA: TGTGCCAGCAGCGTAGAGATCAGGGATCAGCAGTACTTC
J: TRBJ1-2; D: -; V: TRBV27; length: 14; size: -; CDR3: CASSSAGQTYGYTF; DNA: TGTGCCAGCAGTTCGGCCGGACAGACATATGGCTACACCTTC
J: TRBJ2-5; D: TRBD1; V: TRBV4-1; length: 16; size: few; CDR3: CASSQDRDRGLETQYF; DNA: TGCGCCAGCAGCCAAGATCGGGACAGGGGGCTCGAGACCCAGTACTTC
J: TRBJ1-5; D: -; V: TRBV7-9; length: 14; size: -; CDR3: CASSPTTGNQPQHF; DNA: TGTGCCAGCAGCCCAACGACAGGAAATCAGCCCCAGCATTTT
J: TRBJ1-2; D: -; V: TRBV12-3/TRBV12-4; length: 12; size: -; CDR3: CASSLPQGSYTF; DNA: TGTGCCAGCAGTTTACCCCAGGGTAGCTACACCTTC
J: TRBJ2-7; D: -; V: TRBV4-1; length: 13; size: -; CDR3: CASSQRPDYEQYF; DNA: TGCGCCAGCAGCCAACGGCCAGACTACGAGCAGTACTTC
J: TRBJ2-7; D: TRBD2; V: TRBV6-5; length: 19; size: few; CDR3: CASLGPGGLAGGNTYEQYF; DNA: TGTGCCAGCCTAGGCCCTGGCGGGCTAGCGGGGGGGAATACCTACGAGCAGTACTTC
J: TRBJ1-5; D: -; V: TRBV12-3/TRBV12-4; length: 12; size: -; CDR3: CASSLGGAPQHF; DNA: TGTGCCAGCAGTTTAGGGGGCGCGCCCCAGCATTTT
J: TRBJ2-1; D: -; V: TRBV19; length: 17; size: -; CDR3: CASSLRRTRGVLDEQFF; DNA: TGTGCCAGTAGTTTGCGGAGGACTAGGGGGGTGTTGGATGAGCAGTTCTTC
J: TRBJ1-1; D: -; V: TRBV20-1; length: 12; size: -; CDR3: CSAADRYTEAFF; DNA: TGCAGTGCAGCAGACAGGTACACTGAAGCTTTCTTT
J: TRBJ1-6; D: TRBD1; V: TRBV19; length: 16; size: -; CDR3: CASSAFGTGGNSPLHF; DNA: TGTGCCAGTAGTGCCTTCGGGACAGGGGGGAATTCACCCCTCCACTTT
J: TRBJ2-2; D: -; V: TRBV24-1; length: 16; size: few; CDR3: CATSDTSGSGTGELFF; DNA: TGTGCCACCAGTGATACAAGCGGTTCGGGCACCGGGGAGCTGTTTTTT
J: TRBJ2-1; D: -; V: TRBV28; length: 12; size: -; CDR3: CASSNIAEGWFF; DNA: TGTGCCAGCAGTAACATAGCGGAGGGGTGGTTCTTC
J: TRBJ2-3; D: -; V: TRBV9; length: 12; size: many; CDR3: CASSVGGDTQYF; DNA: TGTGCCAGCAGCGTAGGGGGAGATACGCAGTATTTT
J: TRBJ2-2; D: -; V: TRBV6-1; length: 17; size: -; CDR3: CASRRLSEHSNTGELFF; DNA: TGTGCCAGCAGGAGGTTGTCAGAACACTCGAACACCGGGGAGCTGTTTTTT
J: TRBJ2-1; D: TRBD2; V: TRBV10-3; length: 17; size: -; CDR3: CAISGATSGPPYNEQFF; DNA: TGTGCCATCAGTGGAGCAACTAGCGGGCCTCCCTACAATGAGCAGTTCTTC
J: TRBJ1-2; D: TRBD1; V: TRBV7-9; length: 15; size: -; CDR3: CASSRLRDRHYGYTF; DNA: TGTGCCAGCAGCCGACTACGGGACAGACACTATGGCTACACCTTC
J: TRBJ2-3; D: TRBD2; V: TRBV7-9; length: 20; size: -; CDR3: CASSSGTSGRQTQSTDTQYF; DNA: TGTGCCAGCAGCTCAGGGACTAGCGGGCGCCAAACCCAAAGCACAGATACGCAGTATTTT
J: TRBJ2-2; D: -; V: TRBV6-2/TRBV6-3; length: 16; size: -; CDR3: CASSYRPLETGGELFF; DNA: TGTGCCAGCAGTTACCGGCCGCTAGAAACAGGCGGGGAGCTGTTTTTT
J: TRBJ2-1; D: TRBD1; V: TRBV4-1; length: 18; size: few; CDR3: CASSLPPGTGVLYNEQFF; DNA: TGCGCCAGCAGCCTCCCACCCGGGACAGGGGTCCTATACAATGAGCAGTTCTTC
J: TRBJ2-2; D: TRBD1; V: TRBV5-4; length: 16; size: -; CDR3: CASSGTGTGATGELFF; DNA: TGTGCCAGCAGCGGAACCGGGACAGGGGCCACCGGGGAGCTGTTTTTT
J: TRBJ2-3; D: -; V: TRBV4-1; length: 12; size: few; CDR3: CASSLSEDTQYF; DNA: TGCGCCAGCAGCCTCTCGGAAGATACGCAGTATTTT
J: TRBJ1-2; D: -; V: TRBV18; length: 10; size: few; CDR3: CASSRNGYTF; DNA: TGTGCCAGCTCAAGGAATGGCTACACCTTC
J: TRBJ2-3; D: -; V: TRBV27; length: 12; size: many; CDR3: CASSSGGDTQYF; DNA: TGTGCCAGCAGTTCCGGAGGGGATACGCAGTATTTT
J: TRBJ2-1; D: -; V: TRBV6-5; length: 14; size: -; CDR3: CASSFGGRVDEQFF; DNA: TGTGCCAGCAGTTTTGGTGGCAGGGTCGATGAGCAGTTCTTC
J: TRBJ2-1; D: -; V: TRBV7-6; length: 14; size: -; CDR3: CASSPMTGFDEQFF; DNA: TGTGCCAGCAGCCCTATGACAGGATTTGATGAGCAGTTCTTC
J: TRBJ2-2; D: TRBD1; V: TRBV20-1; length: 12; size: few; CDR3: CSVDRDTGELFF; DNA: TGCAGCGTCGACAGGGACACCGGGGAGCTGTTTTTT
J: TRBJ1-3; D: -; V: TRBV27; length: 14; size: -; CDR3: CASSTSIDGNTIYF; DNA: -
J: TRBJ1-5; D: -; V: TRBV15; length: 16; size: few; CDR3: CATSSCCWQSGQPQHF; DNA: TGTGCCACCAGCAGTTGTTGTTGGCAGAGTGGACAGCCCCAGCATTTT
J: TRBJ2-4; D: TRBD2; V: TRBV5-1; length: 17; size: many; CDR3: CASYSGTSGVAKNIQYF; DNA: TGCGCCAGCTACTCGGGGACTAGCGGGGTAGCCAAAAACATTCAGTACTTC
J: TRBJ2-3; D: -; V: TRBV4-1; length: 14; size: -; CDR3: CASGSDGSTDTQYF; DNA: TGCGCCAGTGGGTCCGACGGGTCCACAGATACGCAGTATTTT
J: TRBJ2-2; D: -; V: TRBV24-1; length: 13; size: -; CDR3: CATSDPSTGELFF; DNA: TGTGCCACCAGTGATCCCTCCACGGGGGAGCTGTTTTTT